This T cell receptor beta chain appears in the sequencing data of a study of blood T cell repertoires in COVID-19. Across the study: From the United States, Italy and Spain came samples of acute and convalescent COVID-19. The cDNA or gDNA used as material had been derived from T cells, B-cell-depleted T cells, or PBMCs.

The CDR3 is 16 residues long. The germline V gene encodes CDR1 MNHEY and CDR2 SVGAGI. The ends were cut back, 3 bases at V and 2 bases at J, with 14 bases in the middle. Original handling: Estimation of nucleated cell counts relied on the amplification of reference gene primers. Here immunoSEQ multiplex PCR was the method, and the copy in TCRdb shows in-frame clones only, minus some. V and J calls and clone size are as listed in that table; D and trimming were resolved from the DNA. The data hold tens of thousands of clones, with 70% to 85% observed a single time. The sequencing input was peripheral blood. The TCR sequence derives from a human donor in a cohort sampled during active COVID-19. The chain has TRBV6-5 and TRBJ1-3; D unresolved. The CDR3 loop is CASSYNRGFAGNTIYF. The CDR3 DNA sequence: TGTGCCAGCAGTTATAATCGGGGTTTCGCTGGAAACACCATATATTTT.